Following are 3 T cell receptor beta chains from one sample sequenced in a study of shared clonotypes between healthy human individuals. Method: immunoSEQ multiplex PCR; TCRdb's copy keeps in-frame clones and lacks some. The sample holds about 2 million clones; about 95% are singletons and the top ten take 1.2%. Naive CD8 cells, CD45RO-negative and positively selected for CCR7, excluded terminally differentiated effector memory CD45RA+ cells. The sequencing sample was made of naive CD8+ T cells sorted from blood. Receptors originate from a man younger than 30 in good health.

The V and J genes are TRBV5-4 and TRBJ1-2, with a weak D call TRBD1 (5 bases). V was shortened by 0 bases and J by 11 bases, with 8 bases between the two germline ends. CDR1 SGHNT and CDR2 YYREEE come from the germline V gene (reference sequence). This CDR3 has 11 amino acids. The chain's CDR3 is CASSLGDVYTF. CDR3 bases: TGTGCCAGCAGCTTGGGGGACGTTTACACCTTC.

CDR3 protein: CASSIDRGSFEQYF. The CDR3 coding sequence is TGTGCCAGTAGTATTGATAGGGGATCTTTCGAGCAGTACTTC. The chain carries TRBV19 and TRBJ2-7; D is possibly TRBD1 (5 bases). V lost 3 bases and J 6 bases, leaving 15 bases between the germline ends. This CDR3 has 14 residues. CDR1 is LNHDA, CDR2 SQIVND, per germline (reference sequence).

CDR3 coding DNA: TGTGCCAGCAGCCCCCCCTACGTCCTTGACACCGGGGAGCTGTTTTTT. This codes for CASSPPYVLDTGELFF. The genes are TRBV7-9 and TRBJ2-2, with no clear D. Germline V gives CDR1 SEHNR, CDR2 FQNEAQ (reference sequence). The CDR3 is 16 residues long. The V and J ends lost 5 bases and 3 bases respectively, with 16 bases between them.